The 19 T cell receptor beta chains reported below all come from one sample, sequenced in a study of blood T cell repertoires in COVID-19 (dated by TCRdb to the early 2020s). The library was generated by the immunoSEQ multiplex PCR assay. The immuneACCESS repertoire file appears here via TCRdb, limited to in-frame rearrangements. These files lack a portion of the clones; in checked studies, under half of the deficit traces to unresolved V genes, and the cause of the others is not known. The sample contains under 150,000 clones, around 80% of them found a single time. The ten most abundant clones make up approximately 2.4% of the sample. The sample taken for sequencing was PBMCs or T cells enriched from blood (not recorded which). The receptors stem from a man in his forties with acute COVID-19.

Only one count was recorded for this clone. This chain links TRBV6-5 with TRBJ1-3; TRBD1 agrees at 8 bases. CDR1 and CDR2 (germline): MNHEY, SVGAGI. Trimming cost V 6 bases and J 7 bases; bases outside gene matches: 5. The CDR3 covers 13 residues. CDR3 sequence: CASRLRDRNTIYF. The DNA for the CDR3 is TGTGCCAGCAGACTCAGGGACAGGAACACCATATATTTT.

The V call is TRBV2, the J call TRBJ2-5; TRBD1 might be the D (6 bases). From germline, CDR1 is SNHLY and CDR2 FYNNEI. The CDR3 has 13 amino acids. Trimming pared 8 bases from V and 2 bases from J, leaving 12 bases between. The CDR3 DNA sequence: TGTGCCAGCCTCCGGGACATACAAGAGACCCAGTACTTC. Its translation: CASLRDIQETQYF.

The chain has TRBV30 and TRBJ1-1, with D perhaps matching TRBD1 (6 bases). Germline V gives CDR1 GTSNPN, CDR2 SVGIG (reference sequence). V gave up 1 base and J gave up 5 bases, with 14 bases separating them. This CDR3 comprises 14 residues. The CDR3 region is CAWSGDTWVTEAFF. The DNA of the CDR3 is TGTGCCTGGAGTGGGGACACTTGGGTAACTGAAGCTTTCTTT.

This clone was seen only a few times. The CDR3 is CASSLNLAGELFF. In DNA, the CDR3 is TGTGCCAGCAGTTTAAACTTGGCCGGGGAGCTGTTTTTT. This chain connects TRBV12-3 or TRBV12-4 to TRBJ2-2; D gene ambiguous. This CDR3 is built from 13 residues. The germline V and J ends were trimmed by 2 bases and 6 bases, with 7 bases remaining between them.

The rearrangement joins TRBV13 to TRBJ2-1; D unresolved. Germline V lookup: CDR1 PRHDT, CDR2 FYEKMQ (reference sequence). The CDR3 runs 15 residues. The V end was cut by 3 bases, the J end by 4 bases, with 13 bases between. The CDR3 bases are TGTGCCAGCAGCTTTCGGGTTAATACTTACAATGAGCAGTTCTTC. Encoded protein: CASSFRVNTYNEQFF.

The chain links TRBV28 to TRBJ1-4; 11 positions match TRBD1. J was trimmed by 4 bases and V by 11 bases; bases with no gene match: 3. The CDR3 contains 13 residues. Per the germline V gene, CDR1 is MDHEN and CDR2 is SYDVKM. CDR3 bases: TGTGCCGGACAGGGGGCGATTAATGAAAAACTGTTTTTT. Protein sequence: CAGQGAINEKLFF.

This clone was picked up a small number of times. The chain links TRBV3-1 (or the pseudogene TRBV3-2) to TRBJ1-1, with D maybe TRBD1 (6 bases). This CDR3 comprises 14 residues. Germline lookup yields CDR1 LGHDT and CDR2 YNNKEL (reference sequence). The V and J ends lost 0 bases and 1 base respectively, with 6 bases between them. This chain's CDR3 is CASSQEGANTEAFF. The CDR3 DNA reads TGTGCCAGCAGCCAAGAGGGGGCGAACACTGAAGCTTTCTTT.

CDR3 sequence: CASSRDTGRPQHF. In nucleotides, the CDR3 is TGTGCCAGCTCGCGAGATACCGGGAGGCCCCAGCATTTT. The chain combines TRBV18 with TRBJ1-5; no firm D call. The CDR3 covers 13 residues. V was trimmed by 6 bases and J by 9 bases, leaving 15 bases between them. Germline V gene sequence: CDR1 KGHSH, CDR2 LQKENI.

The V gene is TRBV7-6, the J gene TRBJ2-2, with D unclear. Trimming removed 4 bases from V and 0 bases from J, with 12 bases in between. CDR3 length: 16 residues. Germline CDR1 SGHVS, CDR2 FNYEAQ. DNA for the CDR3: TGTGCCAGCAGCTCCCTGGCCTTCGCGAACACCGGGGAGCTGTTTTTT. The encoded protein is CASSSLAFANTGELFF. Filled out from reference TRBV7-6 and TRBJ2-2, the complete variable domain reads GAGVSQSPRYKVTKRGQDVALRCDPISGHVSLYWYRQALGQGPEFLTYFNYEAQQDKSGLPNDRFSAERPEGSISTLTIQRTEQRDSAMYRCASSSLAFANTGELFFGEGSRLTVL.

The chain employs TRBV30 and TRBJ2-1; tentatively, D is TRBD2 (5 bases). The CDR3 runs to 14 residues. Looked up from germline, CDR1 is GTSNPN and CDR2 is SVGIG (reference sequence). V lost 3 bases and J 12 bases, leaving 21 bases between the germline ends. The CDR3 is CAWRKTLPGSWQFF. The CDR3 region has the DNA TGTGCCTGGAGAAAAACCTTACCGGGATCATGGCAGTTCTTC.

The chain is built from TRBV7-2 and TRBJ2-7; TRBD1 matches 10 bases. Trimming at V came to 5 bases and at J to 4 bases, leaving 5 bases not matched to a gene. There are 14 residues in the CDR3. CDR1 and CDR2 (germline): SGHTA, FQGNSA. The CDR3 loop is CASSPRTGGYEQYF. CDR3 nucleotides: TGTGCCAGCAGCCCTCGGACAGGGGGTTACGAGCAGTACTTC.

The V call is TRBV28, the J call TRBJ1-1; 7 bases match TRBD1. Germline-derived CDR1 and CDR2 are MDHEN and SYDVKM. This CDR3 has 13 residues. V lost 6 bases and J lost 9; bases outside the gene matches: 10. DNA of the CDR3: TGTGCCAGCAGGGTAGGGGGCGCAGGAAAAGCTTTCTTT. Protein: CASRVGGAGKAFF.

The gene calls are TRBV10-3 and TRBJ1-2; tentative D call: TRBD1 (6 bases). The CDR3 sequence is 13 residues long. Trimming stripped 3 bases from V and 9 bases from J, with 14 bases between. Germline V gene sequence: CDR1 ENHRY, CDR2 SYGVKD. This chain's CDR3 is CAISEGQSPSYTF. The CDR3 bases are TGTGCCATCAGTGAAGGACAGAGTCCCAGCTACACCTTC.

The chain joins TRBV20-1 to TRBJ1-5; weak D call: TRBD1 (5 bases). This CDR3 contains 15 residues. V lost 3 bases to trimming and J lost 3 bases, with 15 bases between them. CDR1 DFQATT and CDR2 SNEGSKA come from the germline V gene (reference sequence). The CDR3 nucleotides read TGCAGTGCTAGTGAGTCAGGGTTTTTCAATCAGCCCCAGCATTTT. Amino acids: CSASESGFFNQPQHF.

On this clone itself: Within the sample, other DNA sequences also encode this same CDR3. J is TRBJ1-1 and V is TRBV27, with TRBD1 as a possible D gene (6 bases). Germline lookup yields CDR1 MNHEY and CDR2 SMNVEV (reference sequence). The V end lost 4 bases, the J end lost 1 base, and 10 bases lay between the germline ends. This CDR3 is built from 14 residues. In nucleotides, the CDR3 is TGTGCCAGCAGTTCGGACAGAGGGAACACTGAAGCTTTCTTT. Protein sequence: CASSSDRGNTEAFF.

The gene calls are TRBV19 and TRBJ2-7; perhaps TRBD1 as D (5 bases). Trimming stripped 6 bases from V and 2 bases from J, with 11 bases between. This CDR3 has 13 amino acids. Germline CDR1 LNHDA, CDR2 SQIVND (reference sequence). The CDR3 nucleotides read TGTGCCAGTAGCCGGCAGGGCCCCTACGAGCAGTACTTC. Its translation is CASSRQGPYEQYF.

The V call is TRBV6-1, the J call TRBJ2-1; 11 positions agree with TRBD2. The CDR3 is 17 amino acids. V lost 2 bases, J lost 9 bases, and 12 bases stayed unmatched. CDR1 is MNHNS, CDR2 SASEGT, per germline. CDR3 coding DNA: TGTGCCAGCAGTGAATCGTCCCCTCTAGCGGGAGGTTTTGAGCAGTTCTTC. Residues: CASSESSPLAGGFEQFF.

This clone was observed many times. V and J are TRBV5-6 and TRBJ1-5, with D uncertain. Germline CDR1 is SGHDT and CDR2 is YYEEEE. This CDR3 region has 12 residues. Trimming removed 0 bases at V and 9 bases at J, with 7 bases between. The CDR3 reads CASSLGRRPQHF. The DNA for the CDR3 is TGTGCCAGCAGCTTGGGGCGGCGGCCCCAGCATTTT.

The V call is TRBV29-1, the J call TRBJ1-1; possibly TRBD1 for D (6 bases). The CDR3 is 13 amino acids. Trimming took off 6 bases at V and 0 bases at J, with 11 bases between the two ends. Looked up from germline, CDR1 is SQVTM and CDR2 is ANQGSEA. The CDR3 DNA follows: TGCAGCGTGGATGGGACAATGAACACTGAAGCTTTCTTT. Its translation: CSVDGTMNTEAFF. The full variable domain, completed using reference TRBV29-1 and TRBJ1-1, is SAVISQKPSRDICQRGTSLTIQCQVDSQVTMMFWYRQQPGQSLTLIATANQGSEATYESGFVIDKFPISRPNLTFSTLTVSNMSPEDSSIYLCSVDGTMNTEAFFGQGTRLTVV.